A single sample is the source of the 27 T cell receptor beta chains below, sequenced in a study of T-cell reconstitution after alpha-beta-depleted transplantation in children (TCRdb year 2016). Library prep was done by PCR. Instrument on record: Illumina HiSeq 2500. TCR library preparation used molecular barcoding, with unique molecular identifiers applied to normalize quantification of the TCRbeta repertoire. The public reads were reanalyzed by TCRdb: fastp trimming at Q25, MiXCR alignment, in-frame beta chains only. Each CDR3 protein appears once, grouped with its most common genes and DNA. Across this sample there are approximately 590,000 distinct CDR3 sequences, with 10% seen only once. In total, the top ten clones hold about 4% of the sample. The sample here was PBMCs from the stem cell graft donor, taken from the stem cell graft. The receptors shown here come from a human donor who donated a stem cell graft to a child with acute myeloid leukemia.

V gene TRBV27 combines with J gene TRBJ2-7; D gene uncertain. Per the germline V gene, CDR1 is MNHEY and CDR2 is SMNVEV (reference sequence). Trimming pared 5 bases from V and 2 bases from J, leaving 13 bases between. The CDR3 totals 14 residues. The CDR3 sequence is CASSQRPATYEQYF. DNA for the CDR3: TGTGCCAGCAGTCAACGACCCGCCACCTACGAGCAGTACTTC.

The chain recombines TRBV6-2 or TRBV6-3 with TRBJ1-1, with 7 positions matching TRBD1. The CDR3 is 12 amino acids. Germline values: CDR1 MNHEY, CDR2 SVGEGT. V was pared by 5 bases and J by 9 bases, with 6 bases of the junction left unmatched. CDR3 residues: CASSPQDRKAFF. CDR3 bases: TGTGCCAGCAGTCCGCAGGACAGGAAAGCTTTCTTT.

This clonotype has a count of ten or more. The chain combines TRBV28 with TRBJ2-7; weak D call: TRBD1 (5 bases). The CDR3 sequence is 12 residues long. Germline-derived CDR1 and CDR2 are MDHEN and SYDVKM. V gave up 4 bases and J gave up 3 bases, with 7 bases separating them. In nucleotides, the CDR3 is TGTGCCAGCAGTTGGGGCAGCTACGAGCAGTACTTC. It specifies CASSWGSYEQYF. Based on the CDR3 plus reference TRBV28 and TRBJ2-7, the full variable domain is DVKVTQSSRYLVKRTGEKVFLECVQDMDHENMFWYRQDPGLGLRLIYFSYDVKMKEKGDIPEGYSVSREKKERFSLILESASTNQTSMYLCASSWGSYEQYFGPGTRLTVT.

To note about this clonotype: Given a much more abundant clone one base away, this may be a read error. The CDR3 loop is CASILTGSYEQYF. The CDR3 nucleotides read TGTGCCAGCATCCTGACAGGCTCTTATGAGCAGTACTTC. This chain connects TRBV2 to TRBJ2-7, with TRBD1 as a possible D gene (6 bases). The CDR3 consists of 13 residues. V was cut by 7 bases and J by 7 bases, with 17 bases left in between. The germline CDR1 and CDR2 sequences are SNHLY and FYNNEI.

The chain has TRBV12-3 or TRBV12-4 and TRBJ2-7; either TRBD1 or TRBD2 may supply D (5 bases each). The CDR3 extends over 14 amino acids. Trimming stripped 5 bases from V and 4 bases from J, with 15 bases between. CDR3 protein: CASSLGRIRYEQYF. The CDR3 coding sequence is TGTGCCAGCAGTCTGGGACGGATCCGGTACGAGCAGTACTTC.

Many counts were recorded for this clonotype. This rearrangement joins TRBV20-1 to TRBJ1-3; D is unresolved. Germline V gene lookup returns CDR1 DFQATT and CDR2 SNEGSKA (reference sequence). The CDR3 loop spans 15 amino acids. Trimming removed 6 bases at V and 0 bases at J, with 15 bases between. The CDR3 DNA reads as TGCAGTGCCCTACCGACTTCTAGCTCTGGAAACACCATATATTTT. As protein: CSALPTSSSGNTIYF.

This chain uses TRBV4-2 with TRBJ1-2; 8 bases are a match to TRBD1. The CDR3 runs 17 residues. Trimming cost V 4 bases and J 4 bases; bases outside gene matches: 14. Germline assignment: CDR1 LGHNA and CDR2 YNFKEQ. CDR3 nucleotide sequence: TGTGCCAGCAGCCCTGGGCAGGGGGCGATCATATCCTATGGCTACACCTTC. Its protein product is CASSPGQGAIISYGYTF.

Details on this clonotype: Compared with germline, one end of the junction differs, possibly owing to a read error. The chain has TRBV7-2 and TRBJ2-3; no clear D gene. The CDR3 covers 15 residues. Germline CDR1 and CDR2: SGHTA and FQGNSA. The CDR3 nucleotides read TGTGCCAGCAGCTTAGTTTCCCATAGCACAGATATGCAGTATTTT. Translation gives CASSLVSHSTDMQYF.

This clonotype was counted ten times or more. CDR3 amino acids: CASSDRLGEQYF. In nucleotides, the CDR3 is TGTGCCAGCAGTGACCGGTTGGGCGAGCAGTACTTC. The chain links TRBV12-3 or TRBV12-4 to TRBJ2-7; no clear D. V was shortened by 5 bases and J by 6 bases, with 11 bases between the two germline ends. This CDR3 has 12 residues.

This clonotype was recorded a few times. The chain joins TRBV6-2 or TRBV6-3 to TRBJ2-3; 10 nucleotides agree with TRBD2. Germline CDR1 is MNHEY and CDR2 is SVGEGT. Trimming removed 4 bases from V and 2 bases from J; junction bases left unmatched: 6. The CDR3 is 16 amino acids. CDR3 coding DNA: TGTGCCAGCAGTTCTGGACTAGCGGTCTTCACAGATACGCAGTATTTT. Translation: CASSSGLAVFTDTQYF.

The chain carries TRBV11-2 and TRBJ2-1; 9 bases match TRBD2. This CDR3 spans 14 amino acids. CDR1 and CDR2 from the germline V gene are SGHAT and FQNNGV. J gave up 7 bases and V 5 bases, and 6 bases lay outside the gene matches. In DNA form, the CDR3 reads TGTGCCAGCAGCGACGGACTAGCGTGGAATGAGCAGTTCTTC. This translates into CASSDGLAWNEQFF.

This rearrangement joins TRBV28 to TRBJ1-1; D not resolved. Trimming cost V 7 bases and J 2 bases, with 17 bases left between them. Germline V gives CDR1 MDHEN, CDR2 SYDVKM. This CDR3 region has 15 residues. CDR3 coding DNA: TGTGCCAGCACCCCCGGGCAGATCCAAAACACTGAAGCTTTCTTT. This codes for CASTPGQIQNTEAFF.

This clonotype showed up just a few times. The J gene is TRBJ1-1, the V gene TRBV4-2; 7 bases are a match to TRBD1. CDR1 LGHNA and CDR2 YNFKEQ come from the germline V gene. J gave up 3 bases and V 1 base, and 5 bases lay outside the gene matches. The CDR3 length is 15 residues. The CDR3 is CASSQVRGRDTEAFF. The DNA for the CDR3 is TGTGCCAGCAGCCAAGTAAGGGGGCGGGACACTGAAGCTTTCTTT.

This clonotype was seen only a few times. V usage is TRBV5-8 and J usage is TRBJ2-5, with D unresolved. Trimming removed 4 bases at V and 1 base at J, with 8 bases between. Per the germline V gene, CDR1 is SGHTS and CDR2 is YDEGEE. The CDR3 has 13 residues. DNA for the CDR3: TGTGCCAGCAGCAGGACCATCCAAGAGACCCAGTACTTC. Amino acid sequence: CASSRTIQETQYF.

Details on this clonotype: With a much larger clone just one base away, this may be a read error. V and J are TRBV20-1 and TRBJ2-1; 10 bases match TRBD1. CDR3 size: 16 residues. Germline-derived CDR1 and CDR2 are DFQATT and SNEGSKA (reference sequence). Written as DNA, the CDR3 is TGCTGTGCTAGAGTAGGGGGACAGGGGTCCTACAATGAGCAGTTCTTC. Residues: CCARVGGQGSYNEQFF.

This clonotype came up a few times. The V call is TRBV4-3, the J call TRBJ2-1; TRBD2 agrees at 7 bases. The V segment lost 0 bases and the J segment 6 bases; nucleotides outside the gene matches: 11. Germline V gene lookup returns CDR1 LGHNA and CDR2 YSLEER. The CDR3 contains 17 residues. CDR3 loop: CASSQEVLAGAVNEQFF. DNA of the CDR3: TGCGCCAGCAGCCAAGAAGTTCTGGCGGGAGCGGTCAATGAGCAGTTCTTC.

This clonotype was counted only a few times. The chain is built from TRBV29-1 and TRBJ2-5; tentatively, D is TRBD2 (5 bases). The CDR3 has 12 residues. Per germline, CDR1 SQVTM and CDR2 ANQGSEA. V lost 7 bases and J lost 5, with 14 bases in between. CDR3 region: CSGTPPSETQYF. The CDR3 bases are TGCAGCGGGACTCCTCCTAGTGAGACCCAGTACTTC.

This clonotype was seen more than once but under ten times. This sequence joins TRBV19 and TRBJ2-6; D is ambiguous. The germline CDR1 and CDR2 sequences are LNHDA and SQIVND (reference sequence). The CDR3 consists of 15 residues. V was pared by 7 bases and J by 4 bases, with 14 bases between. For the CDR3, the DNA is TGTGCCAGTATCGAGACTGGAACCGGGGCCAACGTCCTGACTTTC. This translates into CASIETGTGANVLTF.

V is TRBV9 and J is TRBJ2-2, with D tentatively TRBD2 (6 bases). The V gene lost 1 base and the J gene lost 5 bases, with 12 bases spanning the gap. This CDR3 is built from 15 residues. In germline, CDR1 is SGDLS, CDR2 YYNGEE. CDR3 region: CASSVQPAGTGELFF. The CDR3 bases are TGTGCCAGCAGCGTACAGCCGGCGGGAACCGGGGAGCTGTTTTTT.

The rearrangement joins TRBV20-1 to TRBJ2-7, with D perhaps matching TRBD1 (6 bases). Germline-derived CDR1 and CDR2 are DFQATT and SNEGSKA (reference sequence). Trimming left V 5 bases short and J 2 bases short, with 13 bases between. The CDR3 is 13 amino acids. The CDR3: CSAPERGTYEQYF. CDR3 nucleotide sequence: TGCAGTGCTCCGGAAAGGGGGACCTACGAGCAGTACTTC.

The CDR3 DNA reads as TGTGCCACCAGCCCCGACAGGGTAGGGCAGCCCCAGCATTTT. Its protein is CATSPDRVGQPQHF. V and J are TRBV15 and TRBJ1-5, with 7 bases fitting TRBD1. CDR1 LNHNV and CDR2 YYDKDF come from the germline V gene (reference sequence). Trimming at V came to 5 bases and at J to 7 bases, leaving 8 bases not matched to a gene. The CDR3 sequence is 14 residues long.

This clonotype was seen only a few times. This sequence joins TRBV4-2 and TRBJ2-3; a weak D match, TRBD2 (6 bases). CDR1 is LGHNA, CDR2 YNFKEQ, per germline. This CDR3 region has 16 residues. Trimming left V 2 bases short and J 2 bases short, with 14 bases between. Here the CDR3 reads CASSQRRGGDTDTQYF. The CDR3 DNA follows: TGTGCCAGCAGCCAACGACGAGGAGGGGACACAGATACGCAGTATTTT.

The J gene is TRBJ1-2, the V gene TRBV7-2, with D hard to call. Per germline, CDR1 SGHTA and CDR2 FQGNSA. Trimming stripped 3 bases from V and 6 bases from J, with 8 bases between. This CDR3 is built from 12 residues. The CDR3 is CASSFTVDGYTF. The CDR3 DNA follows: TGTGCCAGCAGCTTCACAGTAGATGGCTACACCTTC.

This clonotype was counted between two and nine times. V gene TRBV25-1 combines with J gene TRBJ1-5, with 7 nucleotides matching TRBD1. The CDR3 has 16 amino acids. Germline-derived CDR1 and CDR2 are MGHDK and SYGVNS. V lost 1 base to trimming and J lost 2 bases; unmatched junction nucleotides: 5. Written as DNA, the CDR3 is TGTGCCAGCAGTGAATCTAGAACAGGGGGCAATCAGCCCCAGCATTTT. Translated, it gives CASSESRTGGNQPQHF. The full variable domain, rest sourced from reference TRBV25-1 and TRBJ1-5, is EADIYQTPRYLVIGTGKKITLECSQTMGHDKMYWYQQDPGMELHLIHYSYGVNSTEKGDLSSESTVSRIRTEHFPLTLESARPSHTSQYLCASSESRTGGNQPQHFGDGTRLSIL.

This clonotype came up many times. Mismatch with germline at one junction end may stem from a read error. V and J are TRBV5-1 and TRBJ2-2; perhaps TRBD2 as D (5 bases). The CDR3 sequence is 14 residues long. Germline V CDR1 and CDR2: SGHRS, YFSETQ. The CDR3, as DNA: TGCGCCAGCAGCTTGGCCGGGAACTCCGGGGAGCTGTTTTTT. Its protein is CASSLAGNSGELFF.

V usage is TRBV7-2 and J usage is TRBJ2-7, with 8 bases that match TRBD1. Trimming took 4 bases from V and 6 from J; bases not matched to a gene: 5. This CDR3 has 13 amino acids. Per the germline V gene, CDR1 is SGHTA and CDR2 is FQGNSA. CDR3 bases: TGTGCCAGCAGCTCCCTCGACAGGGGCGAGCAGTACTTC. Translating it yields CASSSLDRGEQYF.

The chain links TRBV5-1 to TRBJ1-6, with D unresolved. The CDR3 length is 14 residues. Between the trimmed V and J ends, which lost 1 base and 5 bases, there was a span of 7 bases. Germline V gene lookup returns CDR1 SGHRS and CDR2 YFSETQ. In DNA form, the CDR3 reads TGCGCCAGCAGCTTGACGACCGATAATTCACCCCTCCACTTT. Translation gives CASSLTTDNSPLHF.